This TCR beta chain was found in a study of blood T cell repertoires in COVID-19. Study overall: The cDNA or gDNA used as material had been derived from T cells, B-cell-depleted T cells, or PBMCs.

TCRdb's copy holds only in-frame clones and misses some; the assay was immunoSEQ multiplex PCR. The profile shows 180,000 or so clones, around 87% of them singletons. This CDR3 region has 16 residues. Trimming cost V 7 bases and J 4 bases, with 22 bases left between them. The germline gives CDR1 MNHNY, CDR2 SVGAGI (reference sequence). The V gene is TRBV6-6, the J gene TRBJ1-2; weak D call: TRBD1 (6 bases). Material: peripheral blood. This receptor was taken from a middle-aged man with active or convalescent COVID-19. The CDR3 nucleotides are TGTGCCAGCACGAACTTACAAAAACAGGGTAGCTATGGCTACACCTTC. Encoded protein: CASTNLQKQGSYGYTF.